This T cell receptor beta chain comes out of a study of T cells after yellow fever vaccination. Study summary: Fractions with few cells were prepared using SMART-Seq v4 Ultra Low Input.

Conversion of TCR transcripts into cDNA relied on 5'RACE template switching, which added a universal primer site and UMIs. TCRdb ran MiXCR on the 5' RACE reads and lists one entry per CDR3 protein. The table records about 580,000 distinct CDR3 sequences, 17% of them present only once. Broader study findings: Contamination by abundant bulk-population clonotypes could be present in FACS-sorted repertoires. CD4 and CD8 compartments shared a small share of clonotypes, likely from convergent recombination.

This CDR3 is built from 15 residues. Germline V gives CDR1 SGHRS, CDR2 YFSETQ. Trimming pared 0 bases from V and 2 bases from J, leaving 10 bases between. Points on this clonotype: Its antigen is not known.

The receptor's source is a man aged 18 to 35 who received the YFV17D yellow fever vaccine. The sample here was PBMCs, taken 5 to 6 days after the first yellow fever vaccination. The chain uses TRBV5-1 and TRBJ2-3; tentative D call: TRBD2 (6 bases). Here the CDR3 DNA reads TGCGCCAGCAGCTTGGAGACGGGGGTCACAGATACGCAGTATTTT. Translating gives CASSLETGVTDTQYF.